The clone carrying this TCR beta chain came up a few times. The antigen is undetermined. With 3 bases clipped from V and 9 bases from J, the junction kept 4 bases outside the gene matches. Germline CDR1 and CDR2: DFQATT and SNEGSKA (reference sequence). The CDR3 loop spans 12 amino acids. This record comes from a study of CD8 T cells in ankylosing spondylitis. Study-level points and caveats: Matched synovial fluid from ankylosing spondylitis patients was reported to be enriched for disease-linked clones. A TCR beta motif of eight highly homologous variants appeared characteristic of ankylosing spondylitis blood. CD8+ disease-linked clones were present at relatively low frequencies in blood.

Quantitative 5'-RACE with molecular barcodes produced the TCR beta libraries. TCRdb reanalysed the 5' RACE reads using MiXCR and keeps one entry per CDR3 protein. The sample has 700,000 to 850,000 distinct CDR3 sequences; around 11% are singletons. Sequencing input: blood, either unsorted or a sorted T cell fraction (not recorded which). The V call is TRBV20-1, the J call TRBJ2-7; TRBD1 agrees at 11 bases. The sequence was collected from a male donor with ankylosing spondylitis. CDR3 protein: CSARGQGGLQYF. DNA of the CDR3: TGCAGTGCTAGGGGACAGGGGGGCTTGCAGTACTTC.